The rows below give T cell receptor beta chains drawn from one sample of a study of blood T cell repertoires in COVID-19. Data came from immunoSEQ multiplex PCR; TCRdb stores just in-frame clones and leaves some out. The sample carries 120,000 or so clones, around 85% recorded once. Sequencing was done on a sample of peripheral blood. The receptor source for this set is a man aged 50 to 59 with acute or convalescent COVID-19. The CDR3 runs from the conserved cysteine through the conserved F or W.

TRBJ2-7 TRBV19 CASSIQASGSLSYEQYF
TRBJ1-1 TRBV2 CASSAVWQAF
TRBJ1-1 TRBV23-1 CASSQYFWQVKMNTEAFF
TRBJ2-5 TRBV24-1 CATSDSAAETQYF
TRBJ1-1 TRBV19 CASTGQGPTEAFF
TRBJ2-7 TRBV27 CASSLGTGYYEQYF
TRBJ1-1 TRBV4-1 CASSQDTANTEAFF
TRBJ1-1 TRBV12-3/TRBV12-4 CASSSDRRAAAFF
TRBJ2-5 TRBV14 CASRLAGRETQYF
TRBJ1-5 TRBV24-1 CATSDRDRGNQPQHF
TRBJ1-6 TRBV27 CASTPGVNNSPLHF
TRBJ2-7 TRBV28 CASSFRGTINYEQYF
TRBJ2-1 TRBV18 CASSPPASGIYNEQFF
TRBJ2-1 TRBV10-2 CASSLVADSYNEQFF
TRBJ2-5 TRBV5-4 CASSLEISGVPLAETQYF
TRBJ2-7 TRBV10-3 CAISSASSSGGYEQYF
TRBJ1-6 TRBV6-5 CASSRGLRNSPLHF
TRBJ2-5 TRBV6-5 CASSQGHKQETQYF
TRBJ2-5 TRBV28 CASSFGTRFGTQYF
TRBJ1-6 TRBV7-9 CASRSGQVLNSPLHF
TRBJ2-1 TRBV6-6 CASSYSPAGGYNEQFF
TRBJ1-6 TRBV2 CATKGQGSSPLHF
TRBJ1-2 TRBV6-5 CASTSPAQGDYGYTF
TRBJ1-5 TRBV7-9 CASSPGQGGSQNQPQHF
TRBJ2-2 TRBV6-2/TRBV6-3 CASSSSRGRDTGELFF
TRBJ1-3 TRBV28 CASRATGGFGNTIYF
TRBJ2-1 TRBV7-9 CASSHSQGNEQFF
TRBJ1-1 TRBV3-1/TRBV3-2 CASIRTGENTEAFF
TRBJ2-1 TRBV5-4 CASSSPTSGLYNEQFF
TRBJ1-1 TRBV10-3 CAISELGHTNTEAFF
TRBJ1-2 TRBV6-4 CASSDGVGQGEGYTF
TRBJ2-1 TRBV6-1 CASSEGWLDRVYNEQFF
TRBJ2-7 TRBV18 CASSPKEVAGVSPYEQYF
TRBJ2-3 TRBV11-2 CASTPENRQGTDTQYF